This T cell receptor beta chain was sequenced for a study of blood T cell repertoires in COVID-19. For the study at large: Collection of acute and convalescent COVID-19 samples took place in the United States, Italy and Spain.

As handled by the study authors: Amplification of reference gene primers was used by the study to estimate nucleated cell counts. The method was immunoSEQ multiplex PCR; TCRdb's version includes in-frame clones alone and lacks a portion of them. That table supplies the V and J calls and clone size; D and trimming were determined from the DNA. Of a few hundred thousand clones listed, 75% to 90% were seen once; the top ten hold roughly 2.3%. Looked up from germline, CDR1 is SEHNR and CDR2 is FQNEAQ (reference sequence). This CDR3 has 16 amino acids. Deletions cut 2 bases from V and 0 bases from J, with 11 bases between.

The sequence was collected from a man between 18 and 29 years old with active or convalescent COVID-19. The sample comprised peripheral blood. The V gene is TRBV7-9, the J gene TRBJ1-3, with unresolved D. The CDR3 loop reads CASSLKDWGSGNTIYF. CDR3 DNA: TGTGCCAGCAGCTTAAAGGACTGGGGCTCTGGAAACACCATATATTTT.